A selection of T cell receptor beta chains follows, all from one sample in a study of graft-versus-host responses after intestinal transplantation. The table came from immunoSEQ multiplex PCR; TCRdb's copy has only in-frame clones and leaves some out. The table shows 100,000 or so clones, with around nine tenths occurring only once. What these receptors recognize is not known. Material: unstimulated CD4+ T cells sorted from spleen or lymph node cells, obtained before intestinal transplant. These receptors were collected from a human donor who received an intestinal transplant. The CDR3 runs from the conserved cysteine through the conserved F or W. A D gene is named only where the DNA matches it firmly. The size of a clone is reported for some rows only, either as once, few or many, or as a class for expanded clones.

TRBV9	NA	TRBJ2-1	TRBD2	13	TGTGCCAGCAGCGTAAATCTAGCGGAAAATCAGTTCTTC	CASSVNLAENQFF
TRBV27	NA	TRBJ1-3	NA	18	TGTGCCAGCAGTTCCGGACAGCCGAGCTACAAATATGGAAACACCATATATTTT	CASSSGQPSYKYGNTIYF
TRBV6-1	NA	TRBJ2-1	NA	13	TGTGCCAGCAGTGGCACTGAATACAATGAGCAGTTCTTC	CASSGTEYNEQFF
TRBV28	NA	TRBJ1-5	TRBD1	18	TGTGCCAGCAGTTTAGGTTGGGACAGGGGGCAGGGCAATCAGCCCCAGCATTTT	CASSLGWDRGQGNQPQHF
TRBV19	NA	TRBJ2-7	TRBD2	15	TGTGCCAGTAGTTTAACAGCGGGAGGGCCGGGAGAGCAGTACTTC	CASSLTAGGPGEQYF
TRBV11-2	NA	TRBJ2-1	NA	16	TGTGCCAGCAGCTTAGTTAGGGGGATAGGCTTCAATGAGCAGTTCTTC	CASSLVRGIGFNEQFF
TRBV6-4	NA	TRBJ1-3	NA	12	TGTGCCAGCACCCCCCAGAGAAACACCATATATTTT	CASTPQRNTIYF
TRBV5-1	NA	TRBJ1-2	NA	15	TGCGCCAGCAGCCTACTTTCGACCTCCCCAGGCGGCTACACCTTC	CASSLLSTSPGGYTF
TRBV6-5	NA	TRBJ1-3	NA	15	TGTGCCAGCACTCCAGACAGCGCCTGGGGAAACACCATATATTTT	CASTPDSAWGNTIYF
TRBV7-2	NA	TRBJ2-7	NA	16	TGTGCCAGCAGCTTAGCGAGGGTCAGGCTAGCCTACGAGCAGTACTTC	CASSLARVRLAYEQYF
TRBV9	once	TRBJ2-1	NA	16	TGTGCCAGCAGCGTAGGGCCCCTAGGGGTGGGTACGGAGCAGTTCTTC	CASSVGPLGVGTEQFF
TRBV7-9	NA	TRBJ1-1	NA	11	TGTGCCAGCAGCTTCCGCAGTGAAGCTTTCTTT	CASSFRSEAFF
TRBV5-4	once	TRBJ2-7	NA	15	TGTGCCAGCAGCTTGCTAACGGGAGAGGACTACGAGCAGTACTTC	CASSLLTGEDYEQYF
TRBV13	NA	TRBJ2-3	NA	11	TGTGCCAGCAGCTTCCGAGATACGCAGTATTTT	CASSFRDTQYF
TRBV19	NA	TRBJ1-1	NA	13	TGTGCCAGTAGTATAAACAGGAACACTGAAGCTTTCTTT	CASSINRNTEAFF